This T cell receptor beta chain was found in a study of blood T cell repertoires in COVID-19. In the study overall: There were acute and convalescent COVID-19 samples, and they came from the United States, Italy and Spain. Sample material is recorded as cDNA or gDNA derived from T cells, B-cell-depleted T cells, or PBMCs.

Authors' methods: Amplification from reference gene primers served as the basis for estimated nucleated cell counts. The protocol was immunoSEQ multiplex PCR, while the TCRdb copy is restricted to in-frame clones and leaves out a portion. D and trimming were read from the DNA, whereas the V and J calls and clone size are those reported in that table. The sample has about 49,000 clones; 80% to 90% are singletons. CDR3 length equals 17 residues. The germline V gene has CDR1 MDHEN and CDR2 SYDVKM. The V gene lost 10 bases and the J gene lost 5 bases, with 29 bases spanning the gap. This chain uses TRBV28 with TRBJ1-1, with unresolved D. The clonotype comes from a woman in her sixties or seventies with acute or convalescent COVID-19. The sample comprised peripheral blood. The CDR3 here is CATSPPPRRVRRTEAFF. CDR3 nucleotide sequence: TGTGCCACCTCACCCCCCCCACGGCGAGTAAGGCGGACTGAAGCTTTCTTT.